This T cell receptor beta chain was recorded in a study of cytomegalovirus exposure and HLA in healthy donors. V was shortened by 1 base and J by 8 bases, with 11 bases between the two germline ends. Germline V lookup: CDR1 MGHDK, CDR2 SYGVNS. The CDR3 extends over 13 amino acids. Regarding the study as a whole: Listed as cytomegalovirus-associated were over 150 TCR beta chains. A few V segments could not be told apart, such as TRBV6-2 and TRBV6-3, and were left out.

PCR employed 60 Vbeta and 13 Jbeta primers. Sequenced by immunoSEQ multiplex PCR; TCRdb stores in-frame clones only, minus some. There are approximately 100,000 clones in the sample; around 80% occur only once, and more than 0.95% lies in the top ten. This clone was found once. Its target is unknown. J is TRBJ1-1 and V is TRBV25-1; D not certain. The sequenced material came from PBMCs. The sequence derives from a woman in her late teens or twenties in good health and CMV-seronegative. In DNA, the CDR3 is TGTGCCAGCAGTGAATCCCGGGGTTCCGAAGCTTTCTTT. It codes for CASSESRGSEAFF.